The table lists the clone carrying this T cell receptor beta chain with a count of one. The antigen is unknown. This sample was taken from a study of cytomegalovirus exposure and HLA in healthy donors. CDR1 MNHEY and CDR2 SMNVEV come from the germline V gene (reference sequence). V was trimmed by 4 bases and J by 4 bases, leaving 14 bases between them. The CDR3 loop spans 15 amino acids. With 60 Vbeta and 13 Jbeta primers, the PCR was carried out. The protocol was immunoSEQ multiplex PCR, while the TCRdb copy is restricted to in-frame clones and leaves out a portion. The table shows approximately 58,000 clones, with approximately 80% occurring only once. Study-level results: A later analysis reportedly identified an Asian-associated ancestry cluster as carrying fewer N-insertions than the approximately 620-donor mean. Later analysis showed TCR association rates varying by HLA locus, highest for DRB1 and lowest for HLA-C. The authors judged a highly shared variant cluster likely a sequencing artifact. Later on, an analysis found that several of the most significant clusters appeared to be linked to common viral pathogens, which included parvovirus B19.

Sequencing was performed on PBMCs. This chain connects TRBV27 to TRBJ2-1; possibly TRBD1 for D (6 bases). The TCR comes from a man aged 25-40 years in good health and CMV-seronegative. CDR3 DNA: TGTGCCAGCAGTTGGTCATGGGACACGTACAATGAGCAGTTCTTC. Translating gives CASSWSWDTYNEQFF.